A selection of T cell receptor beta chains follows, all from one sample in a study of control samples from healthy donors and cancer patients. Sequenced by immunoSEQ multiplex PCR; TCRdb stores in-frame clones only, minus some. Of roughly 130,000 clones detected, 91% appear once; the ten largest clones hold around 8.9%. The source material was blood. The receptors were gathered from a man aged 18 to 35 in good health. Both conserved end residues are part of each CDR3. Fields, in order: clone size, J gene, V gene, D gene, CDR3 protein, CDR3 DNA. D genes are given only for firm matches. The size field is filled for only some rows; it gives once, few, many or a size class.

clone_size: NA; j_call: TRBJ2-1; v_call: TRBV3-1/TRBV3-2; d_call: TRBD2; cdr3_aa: CASSSQGLAGGEQFF; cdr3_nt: TGTGCCAGCAGCTCCCAGGGACTAGCGGGGGGTGAGCAGTTCTTC
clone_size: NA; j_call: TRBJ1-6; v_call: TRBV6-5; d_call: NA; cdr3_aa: CASTMGVLGNSPLHF; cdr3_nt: TGTGCCAGCACCATGGGGGTTCTAGGTAATTCACCCCTCCACTTT
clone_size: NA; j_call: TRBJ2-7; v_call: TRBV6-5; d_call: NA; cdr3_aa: CASSPKVLLPYEQYF; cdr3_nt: TGTGCCAGCAGCCCAAAGGTACTACTGCCCTACGAGCAGTACTTC
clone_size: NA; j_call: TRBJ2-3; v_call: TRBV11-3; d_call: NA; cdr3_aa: CASSQQGADTQYF; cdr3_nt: TGTGCCAGCAGCCAACAGGGAGCAGATACGCAGTATTTT
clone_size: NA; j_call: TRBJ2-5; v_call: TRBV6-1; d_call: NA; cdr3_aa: CASSEQVQETQYF; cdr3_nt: TGTGCCAGCAGTGAACAGGTTCAGGAGACCCAGTACTTC
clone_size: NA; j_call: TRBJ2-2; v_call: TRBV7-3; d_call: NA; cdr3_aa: CASSLGSGELFF; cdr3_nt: TGTGCCAGCAGCTTAGGGTCCGGGGAGCTGTTTTTT
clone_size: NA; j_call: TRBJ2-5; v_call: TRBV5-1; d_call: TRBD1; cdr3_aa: CASSLGTGGPETQYF; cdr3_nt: TGCGCCAGCAGCTTGGGGACAGGGGGACCAGAGACCCAGTACTTC
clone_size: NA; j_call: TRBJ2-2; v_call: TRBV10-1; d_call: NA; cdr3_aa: CASSTAFLPGELFF; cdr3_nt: TGCGCCAGCTCAACGGCCTTCCTCCCCGGGGAGCTGTTTTTT
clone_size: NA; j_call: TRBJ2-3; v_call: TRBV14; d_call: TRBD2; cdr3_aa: CASSFEAGGYTDTQYF; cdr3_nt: TGTGCCAGCAGTTTCGAAGCGGGGGGGTACACAGATACGCAGTATTTT
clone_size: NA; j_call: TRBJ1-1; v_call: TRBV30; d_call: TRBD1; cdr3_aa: CAWGGRGLGTEAFF; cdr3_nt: TGTGCCTGGGGGGGTAGGGGGCTGGGCACTGAAGCTTTCTTT
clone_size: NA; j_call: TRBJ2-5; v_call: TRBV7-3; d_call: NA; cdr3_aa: CASSPTVTQETQYF; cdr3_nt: TGTGCCAGCAGCCCTACGGTCACCCAAGAGACCCAGTACTTC
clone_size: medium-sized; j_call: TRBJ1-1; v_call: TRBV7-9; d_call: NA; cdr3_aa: CASTSTGNTEAFF; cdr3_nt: TGTGCCAGCACCTCGACAGGGAACACTGAAGCTTTCTTT